The entry below gives a single TCR beta chain sequence along with its context. The antigen is undetermined. Germline CDR1 and CDR2: MNHEY and SVGAGI. The CDR3 spans 14 residues. V shed 6 bases, J shed 11 bases, and the junction held 8 bases outside the gene matches. The data are from a study of cytomegalovirus exposure and HLA in healthy donors. Study findings and constraints: Based on reports, TCR beta sequences accurately predicted HLA-A and HLA-B alleles for most subjects. In presence/absence analyses, roughly uniform sequencing depth across donors was assumed.

The PCR was carried out with 60 Vbeta primers and 13 Jbeta primers. Clones were sequenced by immunoSEQ multiplex PCR, and TCRdb holds only the in-frame ones, with some missing. The profile shows 100,000 to 150,000 clones, roughly three quarters of them singletons. This TCR derives from a man between 18 and 35 years old in good health and CMV-seronegative. The sequencing input was PBMCs. The V call is TRBV6-5, the J call TRBJ1-6; 9 nucleotides align to TRBD1. The CDR3: CASSRDRDMTPLHF. CDR3 coding DNA: TGTGCCAGCAGCAGGGACAGGGACATGACACCCCTCCACTTT.